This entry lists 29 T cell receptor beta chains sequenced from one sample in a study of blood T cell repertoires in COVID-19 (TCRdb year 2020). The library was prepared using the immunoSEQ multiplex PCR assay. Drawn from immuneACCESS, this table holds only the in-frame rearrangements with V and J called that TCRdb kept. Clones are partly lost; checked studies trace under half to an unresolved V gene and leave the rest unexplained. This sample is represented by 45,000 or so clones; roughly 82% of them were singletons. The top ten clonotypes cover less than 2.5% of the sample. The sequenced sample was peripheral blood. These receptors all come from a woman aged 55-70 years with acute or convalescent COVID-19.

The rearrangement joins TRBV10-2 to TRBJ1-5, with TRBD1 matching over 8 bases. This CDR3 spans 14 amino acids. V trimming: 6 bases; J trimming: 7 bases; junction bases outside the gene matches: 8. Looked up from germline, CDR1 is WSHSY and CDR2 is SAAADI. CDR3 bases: TGCGCCAGCAGGGAGGGACAGGTTCGCCAGCCCCAGCATTTT. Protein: CASREGQVRQPQHF.

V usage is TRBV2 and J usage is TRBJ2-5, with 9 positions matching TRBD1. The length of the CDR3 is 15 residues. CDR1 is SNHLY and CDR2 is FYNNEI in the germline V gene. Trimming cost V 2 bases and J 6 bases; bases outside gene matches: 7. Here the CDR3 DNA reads TGTGCCAGCAGTGAACAATTGGGACAGGGACAGACCCAGTACTTC. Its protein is CASSEQLGQGQTQYF.

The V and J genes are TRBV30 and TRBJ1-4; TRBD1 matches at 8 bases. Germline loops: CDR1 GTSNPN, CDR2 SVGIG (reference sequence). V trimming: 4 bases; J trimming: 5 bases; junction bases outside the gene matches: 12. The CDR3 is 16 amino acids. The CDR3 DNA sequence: TGTGCCTGGACCCCCCTGATGGGACAGGCAAATGAAAAACTGTTTTTT. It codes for CAWTPLMGQANEKLFF.

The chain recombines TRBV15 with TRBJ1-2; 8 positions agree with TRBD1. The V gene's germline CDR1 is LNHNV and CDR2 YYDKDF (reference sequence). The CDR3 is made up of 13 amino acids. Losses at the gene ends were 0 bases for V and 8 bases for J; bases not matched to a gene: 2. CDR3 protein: CATSRDRTGGYTF. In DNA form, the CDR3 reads TGTGCCACCAGCAGAGATCGGACAGGGGGCTACACCTTC.

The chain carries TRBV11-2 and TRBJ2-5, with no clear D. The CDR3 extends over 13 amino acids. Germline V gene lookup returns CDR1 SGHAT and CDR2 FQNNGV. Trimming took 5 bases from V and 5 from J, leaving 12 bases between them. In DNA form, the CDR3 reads TGTGCCAGCAGCCCAGGAACGGCTGAGACCCAGTACTTC. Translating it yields CASSPGTAETQYF.

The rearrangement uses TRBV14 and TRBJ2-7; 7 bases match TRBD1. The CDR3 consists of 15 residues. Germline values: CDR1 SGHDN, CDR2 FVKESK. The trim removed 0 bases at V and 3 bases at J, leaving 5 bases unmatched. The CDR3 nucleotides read TGTGCCAGCAGCCAAGAAGGGACAGCGATCTACGAGCAGTACTTC. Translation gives CASSQEGTAIYEQYF.

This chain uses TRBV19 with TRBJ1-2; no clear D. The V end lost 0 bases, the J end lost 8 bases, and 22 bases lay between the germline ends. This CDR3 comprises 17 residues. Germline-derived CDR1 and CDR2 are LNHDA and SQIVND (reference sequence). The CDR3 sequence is CASSIDSTFGRGKGYTF. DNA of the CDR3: TGTGCCAGTAGTATAGACTCAACTTTCGGCCGCGGAAAGGGCTACACCTTC.

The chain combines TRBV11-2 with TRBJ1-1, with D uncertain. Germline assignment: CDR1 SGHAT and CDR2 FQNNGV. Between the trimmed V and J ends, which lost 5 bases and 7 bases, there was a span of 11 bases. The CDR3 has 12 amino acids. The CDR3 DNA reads TGTGCCAGCAGCCTACCGGGATATGAAGCTTTCTTT. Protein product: CASSLPGYEAFF.

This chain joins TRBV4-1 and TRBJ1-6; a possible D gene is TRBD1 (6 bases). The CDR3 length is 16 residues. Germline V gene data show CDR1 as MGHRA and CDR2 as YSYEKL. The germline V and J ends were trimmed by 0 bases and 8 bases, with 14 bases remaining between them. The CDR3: CASSQDWGRSYSPLHF. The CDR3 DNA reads TGCGCCAGCAGCCAAGATTGGGGGCGAAGCTATTCACCCCTCCACTTT.

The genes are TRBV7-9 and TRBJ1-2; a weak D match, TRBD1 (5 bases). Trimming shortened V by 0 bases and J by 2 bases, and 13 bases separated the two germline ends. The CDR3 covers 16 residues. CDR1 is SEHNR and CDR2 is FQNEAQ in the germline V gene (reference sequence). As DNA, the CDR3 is TGTGCCAGCAGCTTAGCGTTAGGGACTGCGAACTATGGCTACACCTTC. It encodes CASSLALGTANYGYTF.

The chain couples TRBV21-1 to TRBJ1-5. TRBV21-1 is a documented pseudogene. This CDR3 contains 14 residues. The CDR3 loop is CASSKGGSNQPQHF. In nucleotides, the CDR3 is TGTGCCAGCAGCAAAGGAGGGTCCAATCAGCCCCAGCATTTT.

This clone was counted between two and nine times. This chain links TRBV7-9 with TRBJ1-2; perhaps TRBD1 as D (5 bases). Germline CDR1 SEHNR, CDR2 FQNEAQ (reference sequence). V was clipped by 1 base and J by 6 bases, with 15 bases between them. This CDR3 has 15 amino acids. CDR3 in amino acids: CASSLGGAVIHGYTF. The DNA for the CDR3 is TGTGCCAGCAGCTTAGGTGGGGCGGTAATCCATGGCTACACCTTC.

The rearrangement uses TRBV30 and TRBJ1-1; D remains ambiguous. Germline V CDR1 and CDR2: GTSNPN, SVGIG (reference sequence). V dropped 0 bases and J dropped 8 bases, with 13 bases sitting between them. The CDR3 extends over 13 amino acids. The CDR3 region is CAWSVKQSFEAFF. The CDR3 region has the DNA TGTGCCTGGAGTGTGAAGCAAAGTTTCGAAGCTTTCTTT.

The CDR3: CAWSTGKGNEKLFF. The CDR3 DNA is TGTGCCTGGTCGACAGGGAAGGGTAATGAAAAACTGTTTTTT. The rearrangement joins TRBV30 to TRBJ1-4; 7 bases match TRBD1. CDR1 is GTSNPN, CDR2 SVGIG, per germline (reference sequence). This CDR3 is 14 amino acids long. Trimming cost V 5 bases and J 4 bases; bases outside gene matches: 7.

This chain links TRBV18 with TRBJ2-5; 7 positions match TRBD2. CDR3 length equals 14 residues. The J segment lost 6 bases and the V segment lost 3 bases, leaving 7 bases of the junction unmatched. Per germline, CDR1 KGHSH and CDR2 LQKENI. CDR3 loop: CASSPQGGGKTQYF. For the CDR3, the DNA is TGTGCCAGCTCACCTCAGGGCGGGGGTAAGACCCAGTACTTC.

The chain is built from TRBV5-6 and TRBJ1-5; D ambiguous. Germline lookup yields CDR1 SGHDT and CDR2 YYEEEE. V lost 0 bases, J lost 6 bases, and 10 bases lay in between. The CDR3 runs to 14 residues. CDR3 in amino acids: CASSLGGGLQPQHF. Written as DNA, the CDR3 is TGTGCCAGCAGCTTGGGAGGAGGGCTTCAGCCCCAGCATTTT. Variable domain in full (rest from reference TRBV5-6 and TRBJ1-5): DAGVTQSPTHLIKTRGQQVTLRCSPKSGHDTVSWYQQALGQGPQFIFQYYEEEERQRGNFPDRFSGHQFPNYSSELNVNALLLGDSALYLCASSLGGGLQPQHFGDGTRLSIL.

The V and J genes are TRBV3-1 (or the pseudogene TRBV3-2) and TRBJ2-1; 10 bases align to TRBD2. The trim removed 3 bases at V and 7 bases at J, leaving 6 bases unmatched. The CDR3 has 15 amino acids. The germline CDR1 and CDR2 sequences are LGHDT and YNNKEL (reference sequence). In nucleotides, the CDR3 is TGTGCCAGCAGCCAGAGCGGGGGGGCCATTAATGAGCAGTTCTTC. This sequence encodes CASSQSGGAINEQFF.

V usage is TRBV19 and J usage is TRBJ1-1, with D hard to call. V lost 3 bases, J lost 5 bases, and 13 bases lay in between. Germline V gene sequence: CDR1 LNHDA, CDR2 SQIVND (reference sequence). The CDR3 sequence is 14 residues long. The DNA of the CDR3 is TGTGCCAGTAGTATTAAAGTGGTTCGGACTGAAGCTTTCTTT. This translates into CASSIKVVRTEAFF. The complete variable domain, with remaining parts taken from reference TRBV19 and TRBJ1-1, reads DGGITQSPKYLFRKEGQNVTLSCEQNLNHDAMYWYRQDPGQGLRLIYYSQIVNDFQKGDIAEGYSVSREKKESFPLTVTSAQKNPTAFYLCASSIKVVRTEAFFGQGTRLTVV.

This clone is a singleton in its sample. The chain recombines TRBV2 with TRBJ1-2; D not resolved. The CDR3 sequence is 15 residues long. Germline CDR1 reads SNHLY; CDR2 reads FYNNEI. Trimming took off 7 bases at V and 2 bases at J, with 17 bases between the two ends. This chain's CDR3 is CASTRRETVNYGYTF. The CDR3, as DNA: TGTGCCAGCACCCGGAGAGAGACGGTCAACTATGGCTACACCTTC.

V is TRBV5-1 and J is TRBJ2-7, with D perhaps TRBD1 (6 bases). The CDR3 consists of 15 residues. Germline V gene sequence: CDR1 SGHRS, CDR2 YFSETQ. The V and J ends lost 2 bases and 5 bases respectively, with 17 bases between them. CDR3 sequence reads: CASSFRSTGTDEQYF. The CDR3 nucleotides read TGCGCCAGCAGCTTCCGATCGACAGGTACCGACGAGCAGTACTTC.

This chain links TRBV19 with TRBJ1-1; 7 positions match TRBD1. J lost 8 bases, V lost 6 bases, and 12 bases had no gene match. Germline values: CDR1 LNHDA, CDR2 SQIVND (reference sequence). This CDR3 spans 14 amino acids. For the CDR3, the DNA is TGTGCCAGTAGATTAAGACAGGGCGGGTCGGAAGCTTTCTTT. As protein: CASRLRQGGSEAFF.

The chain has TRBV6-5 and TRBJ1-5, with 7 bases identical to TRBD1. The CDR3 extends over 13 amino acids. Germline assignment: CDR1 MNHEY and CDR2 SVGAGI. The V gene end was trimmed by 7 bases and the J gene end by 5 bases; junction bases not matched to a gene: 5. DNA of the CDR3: TGTGCCAGCATACGGGACAGAGATCAGCCCCAGCATTTT. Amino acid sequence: CASIRDRDQPQHF.

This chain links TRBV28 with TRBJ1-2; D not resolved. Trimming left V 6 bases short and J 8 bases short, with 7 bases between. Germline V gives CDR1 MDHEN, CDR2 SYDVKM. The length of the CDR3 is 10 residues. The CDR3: CASSSVGYTF. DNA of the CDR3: TGTGCCAGCAGCTCCGTAGGCTACACCTTC.

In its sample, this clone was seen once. CDR3 nucleotide sequence: TGTGCCAGCAGTGGGAGGGGACTAGCGGGGACAGATACGCAGTATTTT. It yields the protein CASSGRGLAGTDTQYF. This sequence joins TRBV6-1 and TRBJ2-3; the match to TRBD2 covers 13 bases. CDR3 length: 16 amino acids. CDR1 and CDR2 (germline): MNHNS, SASEGT. V dropped 4 bases and J dropped 3; count of bases not matched to a gene: 4.

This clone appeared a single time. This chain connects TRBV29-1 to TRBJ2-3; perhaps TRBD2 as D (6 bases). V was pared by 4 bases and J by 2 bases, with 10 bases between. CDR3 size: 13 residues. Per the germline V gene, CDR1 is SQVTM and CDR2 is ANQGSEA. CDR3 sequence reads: CSVGRAYTDTQYF. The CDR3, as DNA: TGCAGCGTTGGGAGGGCATACACAGATACGCAGTATTTT.

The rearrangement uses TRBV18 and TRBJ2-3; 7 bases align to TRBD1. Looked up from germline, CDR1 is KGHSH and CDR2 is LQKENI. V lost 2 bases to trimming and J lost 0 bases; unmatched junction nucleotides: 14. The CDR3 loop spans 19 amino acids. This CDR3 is CASSPGRQGPYISTDTQYF. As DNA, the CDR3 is TGTGCCAGCTCACCAGGTCGACAGGGCCCATATATAAGCACAGATACGCAGTATTTT.

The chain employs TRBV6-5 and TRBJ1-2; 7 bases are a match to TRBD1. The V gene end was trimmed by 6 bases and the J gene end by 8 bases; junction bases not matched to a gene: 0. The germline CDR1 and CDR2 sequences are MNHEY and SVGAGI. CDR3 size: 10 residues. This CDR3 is CASRTGGYTF. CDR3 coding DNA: TGTGCCAGCAGGACAGGGGGCTACACCTTC.

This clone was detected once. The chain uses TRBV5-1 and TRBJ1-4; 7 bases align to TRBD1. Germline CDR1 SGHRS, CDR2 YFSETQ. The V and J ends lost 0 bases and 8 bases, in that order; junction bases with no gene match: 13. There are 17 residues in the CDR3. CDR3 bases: TGCGCCAGCAGCTTGGGACAGGGCCTAAGAGAGAGCGAAAAACTGTTTTTT. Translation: CASSLGQGLRESEKLFF.

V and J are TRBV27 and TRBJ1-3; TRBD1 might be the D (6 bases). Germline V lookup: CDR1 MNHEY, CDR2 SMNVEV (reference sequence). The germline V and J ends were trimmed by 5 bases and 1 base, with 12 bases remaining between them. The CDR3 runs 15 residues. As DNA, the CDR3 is TGTGCCAGCAGTCGGGGGGGCGCATCTGGAAACACCATATATTTT. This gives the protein CASSRGGASGNTIYF.